This T cell receptor beta chain was sequenced for a study of cytomegalovirus exposure and HLA in healthy donors. Study as a whole: An analysis done earlier identified fewer than 140 million unique TCR beta sequences from around 180 million T cells. Study-wide results and limits: 164 TCR beta chains were listed as cytomegalovirus-associated. Further analysis was carried out later, and it showed several of the most significant clusters appearing linked to common viral pathogens.

Note on this clone: Its antigen remains unknown.

Germline trimming cut 1 base from V and 0 bases from J; bases unmatched to any gene: 2. Germline V lookup: CDR1 SGHAT, CDR2 FQNNGV. This CDR3 is built from 15 residues. 60 Vbeta and 13 Jbeta primers were used in PCR. Here immunoSEQ multiplex PCR was the method, and the copy in TCRdb shows in-frame clones only, minus some. The sample has around 210,000 clones, roughly 84% seen once; the top ten hold roughly 1.6%. The J gene is TRBJ1-2, the V gene TRBV11-2; 7 bases are a match to TRBD1. The sequence was collected from a man aged 50-59 years in good health and CMV-seronegative. The sequencing input was PBMCs. The CDR3 sequence is CASSLAGGTNYGYTF. The DNA for the CDR3 is TGTGCCAGCAGCTTAGCAGGGGGAACTAACTATGGCTACACCTTC.